This paragraph covers one TCR beta chain sequence. In germline, CDR1 is SEHNR, CDR2 FQNEAQ (reference sequence). Trimming took 10 bases from V and 3 from J, leaving 10 bases between them. CDR3 length: 11 amino acids. This sample stems from a study of CD8 T cells in Susac syndrome. The RNA, about 0.45 to 1 ug, was put through reverse transcription using random hexamers. TCRdb processed the immunoSEQ multiplex PCR reads anew with MiXCR; each CDR3 protein has one entry. This sample carries 150,000 to 250,000 distinct CDR3 sequences, 90% to 95% of them seen once, and the ten largest clones take about 0.09%. Sequencing of TCR beta covered CD8+ and CD4+ T cells obtained from blood. The TEMRA cells underwent FACS enrichment, while the CD8+ and CD4+ T cells underwent negative isolation.

Sequencing input: CD4+ T cells from PBMCs. V and J are TRBV7-9 and TRBJ2-7, with a weak D call TRBD1 (5 bases). This clonotype was sampled from a human donor with multiple sclerosis. The CDR3 nucleotides read TGTGCCACCCAAGGGGACTACGAGCAGTACTTC. It specifies CATQGDYEQYF.